This T cell receptor beta chain was recovered during a study of OX40 agonist ivuxolimab in advanced cancers. Study-wide results and caveats: The 0.1-3.0 mg/kg partial responders had among the lowest clonal expansion.

TCRdb's copy holds only in-frame clones and misses some; the assay was immunoSEQ multiplex PCR. The sample yields fewer than 70,000 clones, 85% to 95% seen once. Germline V gene sequence: CDR1 SGHRS, CDR2 YFSETQ. The CDR3 has 13 residues. The V gene lost 0 bases and the J gene lost 7 bases, with 10 bases spanning the gap. With respect to this clone: What it binds is not known.

The chain couples TRBV5-1 to TRBJ1-2; D is unresolved. This receptor was obtained from an adult with an advanced solid tumor such as melanoma, head and neck, liver or kidney cancer. Here the sequenced sample was CD4+ or CD8+ T cells sorted from blood, taken in a trial of the OX40 agonist ivuxolimab. CDR3 amino acids: CASSLAESSGYTF. Here the CDR3 DNA reads TGCGCCAGCAGCTTGGCCGAGTCTAGTGGCTACACCTTC.